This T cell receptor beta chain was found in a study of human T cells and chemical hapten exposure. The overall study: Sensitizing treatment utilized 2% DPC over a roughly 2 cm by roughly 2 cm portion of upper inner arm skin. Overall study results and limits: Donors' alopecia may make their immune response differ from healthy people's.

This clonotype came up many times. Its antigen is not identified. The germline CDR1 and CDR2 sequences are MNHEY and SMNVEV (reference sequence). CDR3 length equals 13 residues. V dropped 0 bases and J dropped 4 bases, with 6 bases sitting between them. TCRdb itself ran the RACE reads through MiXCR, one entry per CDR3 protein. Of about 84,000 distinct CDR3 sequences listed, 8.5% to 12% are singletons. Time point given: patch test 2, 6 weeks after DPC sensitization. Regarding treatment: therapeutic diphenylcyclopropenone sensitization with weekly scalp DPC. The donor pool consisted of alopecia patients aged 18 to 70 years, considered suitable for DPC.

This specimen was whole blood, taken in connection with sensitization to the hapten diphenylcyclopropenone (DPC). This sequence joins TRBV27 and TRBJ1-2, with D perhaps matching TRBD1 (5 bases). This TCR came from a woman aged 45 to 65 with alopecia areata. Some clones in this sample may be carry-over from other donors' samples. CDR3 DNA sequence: TGTGCCAGCAGTTTATCAGGGACCTATGGCTACACCTTC. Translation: CASSLSGTYGYTF.